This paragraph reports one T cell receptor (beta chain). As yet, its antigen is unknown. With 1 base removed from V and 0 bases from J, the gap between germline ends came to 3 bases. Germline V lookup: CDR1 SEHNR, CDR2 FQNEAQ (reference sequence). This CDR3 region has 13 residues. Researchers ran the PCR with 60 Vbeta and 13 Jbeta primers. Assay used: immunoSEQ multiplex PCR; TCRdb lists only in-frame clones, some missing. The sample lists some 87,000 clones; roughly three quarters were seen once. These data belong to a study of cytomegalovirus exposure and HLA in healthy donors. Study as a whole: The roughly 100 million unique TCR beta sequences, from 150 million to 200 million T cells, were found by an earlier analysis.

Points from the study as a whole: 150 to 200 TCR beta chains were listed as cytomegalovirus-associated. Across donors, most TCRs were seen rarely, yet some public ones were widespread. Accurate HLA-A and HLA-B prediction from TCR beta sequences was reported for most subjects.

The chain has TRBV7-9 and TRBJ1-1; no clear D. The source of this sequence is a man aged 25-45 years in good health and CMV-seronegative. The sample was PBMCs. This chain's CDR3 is CASSLVMNTEAFF. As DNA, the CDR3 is TGTGCCAGCAGCTTAGTAATGAACACTGAAGCTTTCTTT.